Below, 6 T cell receptor beta chains from the same sample are listed, as sequenced in a study of blood T cells in healthy people across ages. The use of a sample-barcoded 5' primer and a J-beta primer mix characterized a second PCR of roughly 7 to 12 cycles. TCRdb recomputed calls from the 5' RACE reads with MiXCR, one row per CDR3 protein. The sample yields about 380,000 distinct CDR3 sequences, 45% to 60% seen once. Sequencing was done on a sample of blood. The receptors here all came from a man between 60 and 70 years old in good health.

In its sample, this clonotype was seen many times. The chain couples TRBV25-1 to TRBJ2-4; no reliable D call. Looked up from germline, CDR1 is MGHDK and CDR2 is SYGVNS. Trimming removed 4 bases from V and 7 bases from J, with 14 bases in between. The CDR3 sequence is 14 residues long. CDR3: CASSASALGNIQYF. CDR3 in DNA: TGTGCCAGCAGTGCCAGTGCCTTGGGCAACATTCAGTACTTC.

The rearrangement joins TRBV7-2 to TRBJ2-1; 8 positions agree with TRBD1. After removal of 3 bases from V and 1 base from J, the junction contained 2 bases not matched to a gene. This CDR3 contains 15 residues. The germline V gene has CDR1 SGHTA and CDR2 FQGNSA. The CDR3 protein is CASSFDRGSYNEQFF. As DNA, the CDR3 is TGTGCCAGCAGCTTTGACAGGGGTTCCTACAATGAGCAGTTCTTC.

This clonotype was detected only a few times. The chain recombines TRBV20-1 with TRBJ1-2; 8 nucleotides agree with TRBD1. Germline V CDR1 and CDR2: DFQATT, SNEGSKA (reference sequence). Unmatched junction bases numbered 5, after V lost 6 bases and J lost 8 bases. The CDR3 loop spans 11 amino acids. The DNA for the CDR3 is TGCAGTGCCCGACAGGGGCTGGGCTACACCTTC. Encoded protein: CSARQGLGYTF.

This clonotype was counted only a few times. The chain has TRBV20-1 and TRBJ2-3; D tentatively reads TRBD1 or TRBD2 (5 bases each). CDR3 length: 15 amino acids. The germline CDR1 and CDR2 sequences are DFQATT and SNEGSKA (reference sequence). V lost 1 base to trimming and J lost 4 bases, with 15 bases between them. The CDR3 is CSARAGAQESDTQYF. In DNA, the CDR3 is TGCAGTGCTAGAGCCGGGGCCCAGGAGTCAGATACGCAGTATTTT.

This clonotype was observed once. The chain carries TRBV29-1 and TRBJ2-5; TRBD2 agrees at 9 bases. Germline lookup yields CDR1 SQVTM and CDR2 ANQGSEA. The V and J ends lost 7 bases and 11 bases, in that order; junction bases with no gene match: 11. The CDR3 loop spans 12 amino acids. The CDR3 sequence is CSARTSAGEQYF. In nucleotides, the CDR3 is TGCAGCGCTAGGACTAGCGCGGGAGAGCAGTACTTC.

This clonotype was seen only a few times. The chain carries TRBV7-6 and TRBJ2-7; 13 bases match TRBD2. The V segment lost 5 bases and the J segment 0 bases; nucleotides outside the gene matches: 4. Looked up from germline, CDR1 is SGHVS and CDR2 is FNYEAQ. The length of the CDR3 is 16 residues. CDR3 DNA sequence: TGTGCCAGCAGCCCCGGACTAGCGGGGGACTCCTACGAGCAGTACTTC. Translated: CASSPGLAGDSYEQYF.